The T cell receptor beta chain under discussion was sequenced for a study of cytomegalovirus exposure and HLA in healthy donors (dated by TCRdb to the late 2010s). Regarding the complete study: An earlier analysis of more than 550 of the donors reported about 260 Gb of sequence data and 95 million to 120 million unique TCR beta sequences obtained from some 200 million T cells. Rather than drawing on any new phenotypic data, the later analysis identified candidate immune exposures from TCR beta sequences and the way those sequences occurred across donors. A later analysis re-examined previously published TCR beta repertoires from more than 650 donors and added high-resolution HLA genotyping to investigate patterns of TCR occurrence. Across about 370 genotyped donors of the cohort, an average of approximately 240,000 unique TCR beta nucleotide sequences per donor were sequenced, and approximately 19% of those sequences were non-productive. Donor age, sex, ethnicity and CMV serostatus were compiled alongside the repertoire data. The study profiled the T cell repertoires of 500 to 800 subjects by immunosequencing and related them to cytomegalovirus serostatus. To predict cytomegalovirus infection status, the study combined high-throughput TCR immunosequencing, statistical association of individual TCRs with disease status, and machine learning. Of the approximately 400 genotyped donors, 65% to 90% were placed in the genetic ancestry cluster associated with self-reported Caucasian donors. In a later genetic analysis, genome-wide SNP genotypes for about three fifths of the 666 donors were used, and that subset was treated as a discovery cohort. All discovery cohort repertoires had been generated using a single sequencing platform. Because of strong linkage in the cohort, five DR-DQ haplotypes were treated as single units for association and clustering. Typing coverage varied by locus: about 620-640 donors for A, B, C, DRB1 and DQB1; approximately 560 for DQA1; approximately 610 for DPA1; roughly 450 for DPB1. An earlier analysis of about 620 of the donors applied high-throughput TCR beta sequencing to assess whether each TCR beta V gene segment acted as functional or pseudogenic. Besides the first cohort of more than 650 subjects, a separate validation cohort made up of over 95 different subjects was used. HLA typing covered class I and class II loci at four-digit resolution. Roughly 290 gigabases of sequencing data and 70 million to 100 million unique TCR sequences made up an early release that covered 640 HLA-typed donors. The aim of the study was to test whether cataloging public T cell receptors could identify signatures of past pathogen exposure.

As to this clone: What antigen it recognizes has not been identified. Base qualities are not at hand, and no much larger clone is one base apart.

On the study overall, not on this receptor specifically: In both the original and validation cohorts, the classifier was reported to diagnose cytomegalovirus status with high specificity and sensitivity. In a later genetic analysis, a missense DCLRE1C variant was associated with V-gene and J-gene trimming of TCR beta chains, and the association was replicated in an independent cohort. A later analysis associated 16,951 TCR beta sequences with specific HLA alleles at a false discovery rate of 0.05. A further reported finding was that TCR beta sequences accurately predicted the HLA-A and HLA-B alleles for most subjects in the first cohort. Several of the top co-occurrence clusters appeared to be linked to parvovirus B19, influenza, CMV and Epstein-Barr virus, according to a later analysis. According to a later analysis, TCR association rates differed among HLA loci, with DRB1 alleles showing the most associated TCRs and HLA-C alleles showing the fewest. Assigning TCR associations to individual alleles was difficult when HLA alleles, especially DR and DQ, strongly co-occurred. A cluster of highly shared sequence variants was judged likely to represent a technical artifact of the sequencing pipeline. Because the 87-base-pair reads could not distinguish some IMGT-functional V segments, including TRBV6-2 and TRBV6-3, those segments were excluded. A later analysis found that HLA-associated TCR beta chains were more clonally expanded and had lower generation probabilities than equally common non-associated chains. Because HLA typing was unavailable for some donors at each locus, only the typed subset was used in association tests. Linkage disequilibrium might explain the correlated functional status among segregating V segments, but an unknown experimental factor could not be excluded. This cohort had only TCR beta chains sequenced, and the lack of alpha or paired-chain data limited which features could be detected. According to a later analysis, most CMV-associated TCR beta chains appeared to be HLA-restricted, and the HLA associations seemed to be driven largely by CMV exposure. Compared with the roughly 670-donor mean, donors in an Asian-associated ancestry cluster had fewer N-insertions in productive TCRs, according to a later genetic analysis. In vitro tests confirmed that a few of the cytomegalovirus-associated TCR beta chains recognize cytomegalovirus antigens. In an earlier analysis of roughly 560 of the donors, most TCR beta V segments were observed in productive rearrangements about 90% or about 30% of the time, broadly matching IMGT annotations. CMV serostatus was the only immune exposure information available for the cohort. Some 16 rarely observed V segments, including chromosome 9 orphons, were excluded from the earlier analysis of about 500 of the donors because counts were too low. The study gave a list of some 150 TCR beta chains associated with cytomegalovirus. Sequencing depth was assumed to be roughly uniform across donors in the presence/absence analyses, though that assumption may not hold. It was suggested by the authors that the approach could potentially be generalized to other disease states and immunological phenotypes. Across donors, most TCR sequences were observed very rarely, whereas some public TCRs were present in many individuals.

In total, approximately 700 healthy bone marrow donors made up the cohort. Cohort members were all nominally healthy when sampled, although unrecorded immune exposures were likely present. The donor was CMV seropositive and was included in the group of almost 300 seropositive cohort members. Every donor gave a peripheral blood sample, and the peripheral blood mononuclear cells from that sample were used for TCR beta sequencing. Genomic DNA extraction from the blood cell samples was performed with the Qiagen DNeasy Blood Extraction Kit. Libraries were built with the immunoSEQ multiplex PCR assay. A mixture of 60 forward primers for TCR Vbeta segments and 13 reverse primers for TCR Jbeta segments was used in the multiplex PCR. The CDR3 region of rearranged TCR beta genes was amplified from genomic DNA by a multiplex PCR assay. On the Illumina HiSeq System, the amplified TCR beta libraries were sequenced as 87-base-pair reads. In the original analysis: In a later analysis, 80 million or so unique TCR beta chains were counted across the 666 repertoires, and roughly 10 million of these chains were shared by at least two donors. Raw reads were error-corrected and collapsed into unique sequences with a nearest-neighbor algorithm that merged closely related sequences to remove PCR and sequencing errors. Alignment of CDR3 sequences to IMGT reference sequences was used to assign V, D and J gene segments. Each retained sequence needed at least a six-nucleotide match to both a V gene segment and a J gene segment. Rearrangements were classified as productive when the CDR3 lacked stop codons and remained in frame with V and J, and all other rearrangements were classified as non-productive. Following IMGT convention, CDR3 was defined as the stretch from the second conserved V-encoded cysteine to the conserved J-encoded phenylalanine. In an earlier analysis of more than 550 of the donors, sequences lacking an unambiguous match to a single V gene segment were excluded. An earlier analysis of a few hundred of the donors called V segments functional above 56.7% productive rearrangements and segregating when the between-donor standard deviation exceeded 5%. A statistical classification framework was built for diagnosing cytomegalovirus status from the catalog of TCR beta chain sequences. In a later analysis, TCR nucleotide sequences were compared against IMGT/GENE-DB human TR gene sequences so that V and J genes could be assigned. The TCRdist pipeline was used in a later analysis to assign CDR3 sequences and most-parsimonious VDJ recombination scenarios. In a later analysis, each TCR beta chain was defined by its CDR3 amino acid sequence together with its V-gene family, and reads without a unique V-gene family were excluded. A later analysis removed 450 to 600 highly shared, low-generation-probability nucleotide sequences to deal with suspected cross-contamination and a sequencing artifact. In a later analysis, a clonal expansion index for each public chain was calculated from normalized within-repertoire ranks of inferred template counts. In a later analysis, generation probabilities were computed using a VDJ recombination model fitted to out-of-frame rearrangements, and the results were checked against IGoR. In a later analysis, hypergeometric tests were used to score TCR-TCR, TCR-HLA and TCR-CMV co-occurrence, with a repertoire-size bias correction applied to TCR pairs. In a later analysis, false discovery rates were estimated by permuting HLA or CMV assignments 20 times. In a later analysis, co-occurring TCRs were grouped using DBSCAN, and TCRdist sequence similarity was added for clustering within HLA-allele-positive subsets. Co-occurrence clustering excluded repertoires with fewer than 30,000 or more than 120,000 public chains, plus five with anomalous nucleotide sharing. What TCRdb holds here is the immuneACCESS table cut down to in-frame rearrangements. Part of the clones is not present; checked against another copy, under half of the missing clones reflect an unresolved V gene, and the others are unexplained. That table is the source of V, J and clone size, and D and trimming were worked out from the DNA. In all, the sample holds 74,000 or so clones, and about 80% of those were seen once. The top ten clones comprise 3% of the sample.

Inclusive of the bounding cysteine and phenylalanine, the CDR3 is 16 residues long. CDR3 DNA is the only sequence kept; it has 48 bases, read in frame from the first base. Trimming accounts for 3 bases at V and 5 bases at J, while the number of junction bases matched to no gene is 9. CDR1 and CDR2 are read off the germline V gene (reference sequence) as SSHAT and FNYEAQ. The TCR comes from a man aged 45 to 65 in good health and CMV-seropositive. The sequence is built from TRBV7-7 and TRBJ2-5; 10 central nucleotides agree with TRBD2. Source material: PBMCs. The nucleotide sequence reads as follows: TGTGCCAGCAGCTTGACTAGCGGGCCAGGTCGGGAGACCCAGTACTTC. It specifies CASSLTSGPGRETQYF.